This TCR beta chain was found in a study of T cell responses to AZD1222 COVID-19 vaccine. Whole-study findings and limits: White British donors predominated, females outnumbered males, and clonal diversity was possibly underestimated. Researchers report vaccine-associated CD4 TCRs spanning spike, with dominance at 160-218 and 743-854.

Points on this clone: The antigen is not known.

Repertoires were generated with immunoSEQ multiplex PCR, while TCRdb's copy carries only in-frame clones and drops some. Of around 130,000 clones listed, almost 90% were seen once; the top ten hold around 3.6%. This CDR3 region has 15 residues. Germline CDR1 reads SGHNT; CDR2 reads YENEEA. Trimming removed 5 bases from V and 5 bases from J; junction bases left unmatched: 7. The chain combines TRBV11-3 with TRBJ2-1, with TRBD2 matching 9 bases. The sequenced sample was peripheral blood, obtained on day 0 of AZD1222 vaccination. This TCR was recovered from an adult in good health. CDR3 sequence reads: CASSPGLATDNEQFF. CDR3 nucleotide sequence: TGTGCCAGCAGCCCAGGACTAGCGACGGACAATGAGCAGTTCTTC. Full variable domain (rest looked up from reference TRBV11-3 and TRBJ2-1): EAGVVQSPRYKIIEKKQPVAFWCNPISGHNTLYWYLQNLGQGPELLIRYENEEAVDDSQLPKDRFSAERLKGVDSTLKIQPAELGDSAVYLCASSPGLATDNEQFFGPGTRLTVL.